Presented here are 7 T cell receptor beta chains from one specimen sequenced in a study of cytomegalovirus exposure and HLA in healthy donors. PCR employed 60 Vbeta and 13 Jbeta primers. Sequenced by immunoSEQ multiplex PCR; TCRdb stores in-frame clones only, minus some. Of 100,000 or so clones listed, 65% to 80% were seen once; the top ten hold roughly 2.7%. The specimen sequenced was PBMCs. The receptor source for this set is a female donor in good health and CMV-seronegative.

V is TRBV6-5 and J is TRBJ2-7; D may be TRBD2 (6 bases). Trimming took off 0 bases at V and 2 bases at J, with 14 bases between the two ends. This CDR3 has 16 amino acids. The germline CDR1 and CDR2 sequences are MNHEY and SVGAGI. The CDR3 spells CASSYSFPGVAYEQYF. The CDR3 bases are TGTGCCAGCAGTTACTCGTTCCCGGGGGTCGCCTACGAGCAGTACTTC.

CDR3: CASSFAQGGNTEAFF. The CDR3 nucleotides are TGTGCCAGCAGTTTCGCCCAAGGGGGCAACACTGAAGCTTTCTTT. The chain has TRBV27 and TRBJ1-1; 7 bases are shared with TRBD1. V was clipped by 3 bases and J by 2 bases; unmatched bases: 6. The CDR3 runs 15 residues. CDR1 is MNHEY and CDR2 is SMNVEV in the germline V gene (reference sequence).

In nucleotides, the CDR3 is TGTGCCAGCAGCTCTCCGCGGGGGGGTACAGATACGCAGTATTTT. Translation: CASSSPRGGTDTQYF. The chain joins TRBV9 to TRBJ2-3; TRBD2 matches at 9 bases. J lost 3 bases, V lost 4 bases, and 6 bases had no gene match. The CDR3 totals 15 residues. Germline lookup yields CDR1 SGDLS and CDR2 YYNGEE.

V and J are TRBV10-3 and TRBJ1-2; 8 bases line up with TRBD1. The V gene's germline CDR1 is ENHRY and CDR2 SYGVKD. CDR3 length: 14 amino acids. V dropped 2 bases and J dropped 4; count of bases not matched to a gene: 3. The DNA of the CDR3 is TGTGCCATCAGTGAGGGACAGGGCACCTATGGCTACACCTTC. It specifies CAISEGQGTYGYTF.

With respect to this clone: Mismatch with germline at one junction end may stem from a read error. V is TRBV7-8 and J is TRBJ1-1, with D possibly being TRBD1 (5 bases). Germline-derived CDR1 and CDR2 are SGHVS and FQNEAQ. The CDR3 sequence is 14 residues long. The CDR3 loop is CASSLDGANTEAFF. The CDR3 DNA reads as TGTGCCAGCAGTTTAGATGGGGCGAACACTGAAGCTTTCTTT.

The chain is built from TRBV2 and TRBJ1-5; TRBD1 is a possible D gene (6 bases). Germline CDR1 reads SNHLY; CDR2 reads FYNNEI. V lost 6 bases to trimming and J lost 5 bases, with 14 bases between them. The CDR3 loop spans 14 amino acids. The CDR3 bases are TGTGCCAGCAGGGGGGCCCAGGGTTATCAGCCCCAGCATTTT. Translating gives CASRGAQGYQPQHF.

The rearrangement joins TRBV6-5 to TRBJ2-7, with D maybe TRBD1 (6 bases). Trimming left V 6 bases short and J 5 bases short, with 14 bases between. The germline gives CDR1 MNHEY, CDR2 SVGAGI. The CDR3 contains 13 residues. The CDR3 here is CASRNRVGHEQYF. CDR3 nucleotides: TGTGCCAGCAGAAACAGGGTTGGCCACGAGCAGTACTTC.